This T cell receptor beta chain came from a study of blood T cell repertoires in COVID-19. Looking at the study overall: Italy, Spain and the United States were the sources of the convalescent and acute COVID-19 samples. PBMCs, B-cell-depleted T cells, or T cells were the source of the cDNA or gDNA that made up the material.

As handled by the study authors: Estimates of nucleated cell counts were drawn from the amplification of reference gene primers. The assay was immunoSEQ multiplex PCR, and TCRdb's table has in-frame clones only and misses some. The DNA was the basis for D and trimming; V, J and clone size are from that table. The table records approximately 290,000 clones, about 89% of them present only once. Germline CDR1 GTSNPN, CDR2 SVGIG (reference sequence). V was shortened by 0 bases and J by 3 bases, with 11 bases between the two germline ends. CDR3 length: 14 residues. The V gene is TRBV30, the J gene TRBJ1-1; D unresolved. The clonotype comes from a man aged 25 to 45 with acute or convalescent COVID-19. Material for sequencing was peripheral blood. The CDR3 bases are TGTGCCTGGAGTGTAAACATAATTTACACTGAAGCTTTCTTT. It yields the protein CAWSVNIIYTEAFF.